The next 22 T cell receptor beta chains were all read from a single sample in a study of Ad26.COV2.S vaccination and SARS-CoV-2 variants. Profiling relied on immunoSEQ multiplex PCR, and the TCRdb table lists in-frame clones only, not all of them. The sample carries over 250,000 clones, around 87% recorded once. Noted treatment: some 20 received Ad26.COV2.S at low or high dose, single or two shots; 5 received placebo; per-sample allocation not given. All samples were drawn on day 63, counting from the first vaccine or placebo injection. Specimen: peripheral blood, collected in a trial of Ad26.COV2.S vaccine versus placebo. The source is a person aged 18 to 65 who received the Ad26.COV2.S COVID-19 vaccine or a placebo.

The V and J genes are TRBV19 and TRBJ1-2; D remains ambiguous. The CDR3 loop spans 14 amino acids. Trimming left V 5 bases short and J 3 bases short, with 13 bases between. In germline, CDR1 is LNHDA, CDR2 SQIVND (reference sequence). This chain's CDR3 is CASSFTVLDYGYTF. CDR3 in DNA: TGTGCCAGTAGTTTTACAGTTCTCGACTATGGCTACACCTTC. Complete variable domain (other parts from reference TRBV19 and TRBJ1-2): DGGITQSPKYLFRKEGQNVTLSCEQNLNHDAMYWYRQDPGQGLRLIYYSQIVNDFQKGDIAEGYSVSREKKESFPLTVTSAQKNPTAFYLCASSFTVLDYGYTFGSGTRLTVV.

CDR3 in DNA: TGTGCCACCAGCGGGGGGACCCCTGGCACAGATACGCAGTATTTT. Protein: CATSGGTPGTDTQYF. The chain links TRBV15 to TRBJ2-3; D is possibly TRBD2 (6 bases). The V and J ends lost 5 bases and 1 base respectively, with 13 bases between them. The CDR3 is made up of 15 amino acids. Per germline, CDR1 LNHNV and CDR2 YYDKDF (reference sequence).

This clone was picked up one time. This chain links TRBV19 with TRBJ2-1; 10 bases map to TRBD1. The CDR3 length is 16 residues. The germline CDR1 and CDR2 sequences are LNHDA and SQIVND (reference sequence). V trimming: 7 bases; J trimming: 7 bases; junction bases outside the gene matches: 13. For the CDR3, the DNA is TGTGCCAGTATTAGATCGGGACAGGGGCCCAGGAATGAGCAGTTCTTC. This encodes CASIRSGQGPRNEQFF.

The V call is TRBV3-1 (or the pseudogene TRBV3-2), the J call TRBJ1-2; D is unclear. V was pared by 1 base and J by 12 bases, with 21 bases between. The germline V gene encodes CDR1 LGHDT and CDR2 YNNKEL (reference sequence). The CDR3 is 15 residues long. CDR3 DNA: TGTGCCAGCAGCCAAGGGTCGGACGGGAGTTTGATGGACACCTTC. This encodes CASSQGSDGSLMDTF.

The genes are TRBV5-4 and TRBJ2-3; possibly TRBD1 for D (5 bases). CDR1 is SGHNT, CDR2 YYREEE, per germline (reference sequence). Trimming shortened V by 0 bases and J by 5 bases, and 10 bases separated the two germline ends. The CDR3 loop spans 14 amino acids. CDR3 amino acids: CASSLGSQGDTQYF. CDR3 nucleotide sequence: TGTGCCAGCAGCTTGGGGTCCCAGGGAGATACGCAGTATTTT.

The DNA for the CDR3 is TGTGCCAGCAGTGAATATGCAAGGGCCCATACGCAGTATTTT. Translated: CASSEYARAHTQYF. This chain connects TRBV25-1 to TRBJ2-3; the D is unclear. The V gene lost 0 bases and the J gene lost 7 bases, with 11 bases spanning the gap. This CDR3 has 14 residues. CDR1 and CDR2 (germline): MGHDK, SYGVNS.

The chain recombines TRBV19 with TRBJ2-7; TRBD1 agrees at 8 bases. CDR3 size: 15 residues. CDR1 is LNHDA and CDR2 is SQIVND in the germline V gene (reference sequence). V lost 5 bases, J lost 2 bases, and 8 bases stayed unmatched. The CDR3 nucleotides read TGTGCCAGTAGTCCCGCGTGGACAGGGCCCTACGAGCAGTACTTC. Amino acids: CASSPAWTGPYEQYF.

This clone occurred once. J is TRBJ1-1 and V is TRBV7-9, with TRBD1 identical over 8 bases. Germline assignment: CDR1 SEHNR and CDR2 FQNEAQ (reference sequence). V shed 7 bases, J shed 4 bases, and the junction held 5 bases outside the gene matches. The CDR3 loop spans 13 amino acids. CDR3 in amino acids: CASTRDRGTEAFF. In DNA form, the CDR3 reads TGTGCCAGCACTCGCGACAGGGGCACTGAAGCTTTCTTT.

CDR3 protein: CASSYSSSGELFF. The CDR3, as DNA: TGTGCCAGCAGTTACTCCTCGTCCGGGGAGCTGTTTTTT. The chain is built from TRBV6-5 and TRBJ2-2; D is ambiguous. The CDR3 has 13 residues. V was cut by 0 bases and J by 6 bases, with 5 bases left in between. Germline V gene lookup returns CDR1 MNHEY and CDR2 SVGAGI.

V is TRBV12-5 and J is TRBJ2-7; the match to TRBD2 covers 7 bases. This CDR3 has 19 amino acids. Losses at the gene ends were 0 bases for V and 0 bases for J; bases not matched to a gene: 14. CDR1 and CDR2 (germline): LGHNT, FRNRAP. The CDR3 DNA is TGTGCTAGTGGTTTGGTACGGTATTCGGGCGGGAGAATCTCCTACGAGCAGTACTTC. Translated: CASGLVRYSGGRISYEQYF.

The J gene is TRBJ2-3, the V gene TRBV7-2; 7 nucleotides agree with TRBD1. Germline V gives CDR1 SGHTA, CDR2 FQGNSA. This CDR3 has 15 amino acids. Trimming at V came to 5 bases and at J to 4 bases, leaving 9 bases not matched to a gene. CDR3 nucleotide sequence: TGTGCCAGCAGCCGTCCGGGACAGAAGGCAGATACGCAGTATTTT. Translation gives CASSRPGQKADTQYF. Full variable domain (missing parts from reference TRBV7-2 and TRBJ2-3): GAGVSQSPSNKVTEKGKDVELRCDPISGHTALYWYRQSLGQGLEFLIYFQGNSAPDKSGLPSDRFSAERTGGSVSTLTIQRTQQEDSAVYLCASSRPGQKADTQYFGPGTRLTVL.

Only one count was recorded for this clone. The V call is TRBV7-2, the J call TRBJ2-5; no clear D. Germline V gene lookup returns CDR1 SGHTA and CDR2 FQGNSA. The CDR3 extends over 14 amino acids. Trimming cost V 1 base and J 4 bases, with 10 bases left between them. CDR3 nucleotides: TGTGCCAGCAGCTTAGGGCTAGTAAGAGAGACCCAGTACTTC. Protein: CASSLGLVRETQYF.

V gene TRBV7-3 combines with J gene TRBJ2-2; no reliable D call. This CDR3 contains 12 residues. Germline CDR1 reads SGHTA; CDR2 reads FQGTGA. V shed 3 bases and J shed 3 bases, with 2 bases lying between them. The DNA for the CDR3 is TGTGCCAGCAGCTTTTACACCGGGGAGCTGTTTTTT. Residues: CASSFYTGELFF. Based on the CDR3 plus reference TRBV7-3 and TRBJ2-2, the full variable domain is GAGVSQTPSNKVTEKGKYVELRCDPISGHTALYWYRQSLGQGPEFLIYFQGTGAADDSGLPNDRFFAVRPEGSVSTLKIQRTERGDSAVYLCASSFYTGELFFGEGSRLTVL.

The chain links TRBV3-1 (or the pseudogene TRBV3-2) to TRBJ1-4; maybe TRBD1 (5 bases). The CDR3 runs to 13 residues. Trimming pared 4 bases from V and 5 bases from J, leaving 8 bases between. Germline CDR1 is LGHDT and CDR2 is YNNKEL (reference sequence). Here the CDR3 DNA reads TGTGCCAGCAGCCGGGGGTCAAATGAAAAACTGTTTTTT. Amino acid sequence: CASSRGSNEKLFF.

About this clone: The identical CDR3 is also encoded by other nucleotide sequences in the sample. The chain combines TRBV30 with TRBJ2-7; D gene unclear. Germline V CDR1 and CDR2: GTSNPN, SVGIG (reference sequence). V was cut by 1 base and J by 2 bases, with 3 bases left in between. CDR3 length equals 11 residues. CDR3: CAWSGAYEQYF. CDR3 DNA sequence: TGTGCCTGGAGTGGAGCCTACGAGCAGTACTTC.

The sample holds a few counts of this clone. V gene TRBV4-3 combines with J gene TRBJ1-4, with 10 bases aligning to TRBD1. The ends lost 1 base at V and 6 bases at J; junction bases unmatched: 5. There are 16 residues in the CDR3. The germline V gene has CDR1 LGHNA and CDR2 YSLEER. CDR3 nucleotide sequence: TGCGCCAGCAGCCAAGGGGTAGGGACAGGGGATGAAAAACTGTTTTTT. Translation gives CASSQGVGTGDEKLFF.

The chain recombines TRBV4-3 with TRBJ1-5; the match to TRBD1 covers 12 bases. The V gene end was trimmed by 0 bases and the J gene end by 6 bases; junction bases not matched to a gene: 9. CDR1 LGHNA and CDR2 YSLEER come from the germline V gene. This CDR3 contains 18 residues. The CDR3 DNA is TGCGCCAGCAGCCAAGAGAGGTTCCGGGACAGGGGGCTTCAGCCCCAGCATTTT. Encoded protein: CASSQERFRDRGLQPQHF.

The chain employs TRBV5-5 and TRBJ2-7; either TRBD1 or TRBD2 may supply D (5 bases each). V was clipped by 3 bases and J by 7 bases, with 17 bases between them. Looked up from germline, CDR1 is SGHKS and CDR2 is YYEKEE (reference sequence). The CDR3 extends over 14 amino acids. CDR3: CASSYGTANLEQYF. The CDR3 nucleotides are TGTGCCAGCAGCTACGGGACGGCCAATTTAGAGCAGTACTTC.

As to this clone: Distinct nucleotide sequences in the sample also encode this CDR3. The V and J genes are TRBV3-1 (or the pseudogene TRBV3-2) and TRBJ2-7; D is unclear. This CDR3 region has 13 residues. The germline gives CDR1 LGHDT, CDR2 YNNKEL (reference sequence). The V and J ends lost 0 bases and 2 bases respectively, with 5 bases between them. The CDR3 DNA is TGTGCCAGCAGCCAAGATAGGGCCTACGAGCAGTACTTC. Its translation: CASSQDRAYEQYF.

The chain uses TRBV11-2 and TRBJ2-2; 9 positions agree with TRBD2. Trimming cost V 5 bases and J 6 bases; bases outside gene matches: 4. CDR1 and CDR2 from the germline V gene are SGHAT and FQNNGV. The length of the CDR3 is 14 residues. The CDR3 sequence: CASSPIAGAGELFF. The CDR3, as DNA: TGTGCCAGCAGCCCCATAGCGGGGGCCGGGGAGCTGTTTTTT.

The chain couples TRBV5-1 to TRBJ2-5, with D possibly TRBD2 on 6 matching bases. Germline-derived CDR1 and CDR2 are SGHRS and YFSETQ. The CDR3 is 15 amino acids. Between the trimmed V and J ends, which lost 4 bases and 3 bases, there was a span of 16 bases. The CDR3 region is CASSRGAGSKETQYF. The DNA of the CDR3 is TGCGCCAGCAGCCGGGGAGCCGGGAGTAAAGAGACCCAGTACTTC.

J is TRBJ2-3 and V is TRBV18; the D is unclear. CDR3 size: 12 residues. CDR1 and CDR2 from the germline V gene are KGHSH and LQKENI. V dropped 6 bases and J dropped 6 bases, with 10 bases sitting between them. CDR3 bases: TGTGCCAGCTCGCGACGGGTGGATACGCAGTATTTT. Protein product: CASSRRVDTQYF.